Below, one TCR beta chain is given with its context. The data derive from a study of T cell changes during pregnancy in multiple sclerosis. TCRdb's table, derived via immunoSEQ multiplex PCR, lists solely in-frame clones and lacks some. Of 65,000 to 75,000 clones listed, roughly 90% are singletons. The CDR3 sequence is 13 residues long. Per the germline V gene, CDR1 is WSHSY and CDR2 is SAAADI. The V gene end was trimmed by 4 bases and the J gene end by 8 bases; junction bases not matched to a gene: 3. Sample: peripheral blood, taken after pregnancy. The sequence came from a female donor in good health, enrolled as a control in a pregnancy study. The chain uses TRBV10-2 and TRBJ2-4, with 9 bases matching TRBD2. The CDR3 reads CASSGRGGDIQYF. CDR3 nucleotide sequence: TGCGCCAGCAGTGGGCGGGGGGGCGACATTCAGTACTTC.